Given below is one T cell receptor beta chain in context. Its antigen is not known. As judged by recently defined diagnostic criteria, patients with Susac syndrome had definite or probable disease. The data stem from a study of CD8 T cells in Susac syndrome. Study in general: Patients with Susac syndrome, at blood draw, were therapy-naive, on corticosteroids, or on intravenous immunoglobulin alone.

Random hexamers served to reverse transcribe about 0.5 to 1 ug RNA. Amplification of TCR beta CDR3 across 54 Vbeta and 13 Jbeta was performed with immunoSEQ multiplex PCR. TCRdb recomputed calls from the immunoSEQ multiplex PCR reads with MiXCR, one row per CDR3 protein. The sample holds approximately 260,000 distinct CDR3 sequences, almost 97% seen once. Study-wide results and limits: There was no clonal expansion in the CD4+ T cell repertoires of Susac syndrome.

The CDR3 spans 14 residues. CDR1 and CDR2 (germline): MGHRA, YSYEKL. V dropped 0 bases and J dropped 11 bases, with 14 bases sitting between them. This chain links TRBV4-1 with TRBJ2-1; D might be TRBD1 or TRBD2, each matching 5 bases. The sequence was collected from a human donor with Susac syndrome. The sample consisted of CD4+ T cells from PBMCs. CDR3 nucleotide sequence: TGCGCCAGCAGCCAAGATTTTGGGGGTTTGAAGCAGTTCTTC. This encodes CASSQDFGGLKQFF.